These 23 T cell receptor beta chains came from one sample sequenced in a study of OX40 agonist ivuxolimab in advanced cancers. Libraries were prepared by immunoSEQ multiplex PCR; TCRdb keeps only in-frame clonotypes and omits some of them. The top ten hold 8.7% of the sample, which has tens of thousands of clones, more than 85% seen once. The sequenced sample was CD4+ or CD8+ T cells sorted from blood, obtained in a trial of the OX40 agonist ivuxolimab. All receptors derive from an adult with an advanced solid tumor such as melanoma, head and neck, liver or kidney cancer.

The V call is TRBV6-5, the J call TRBJ2-2; weak D call: TRBD1 (5 bases). The CDR3 contains 14 residues. The V gene's germline CDR1 is MNHEY and CDR2 SVGAGI. Trimming stripped 4 bases from V and 1 base from J, with 7 bases between. In nucleotides, the CDR3 is TGTGCCAGCAGTTCCAGGGAGAACACCGGGGAGCTGTTTTTT. Amino acids: CASSSRENTGELFF.

This chain joins TRBV7-9 and TRBJ1-1, with D hard to call. The germline CDR1 and CDR2 sequences are SEHNR and FQNEAQ (reference sequence). The length of the CDR3 is 13 residues. Trimming removed 4 bases at V and 0 bases at J, with 6 bases between. This CDR3 reads CASSSEMNTEAFF. The CDR3 coding sequence is TGTGCCAGCAGCTCTGAGATGAACACTGAAGCTTTCTTT.

The chain recombines TRBV29-1 with TRBJ2-7, with D perhaps TRBD2 (6 bases). This CDR3 spans 14 amino acids. The germline V and J ends were trimmed by 1 base and 3 bases, with 13 bases remaining between them. CDR1 and CDR2 (germline): SQVTM, ANQGSEA. CDR3 sequence: CSVEAAGRNYEQYF. CDR3 bases: TGCAGCGTTGAAGCCGCAGGGAGGAACTACGAGCAGTACTTC.

CDR3 coding DNA: TGCGCCAGCAGCCCCCGGAGGGCGGGACCCACAGATACGCAGTATTTT. This sequence encodes CASSPRRAGPTDTQYF. The chain combines TRBV4-1 with TRBJ2-3, with a possible D match to TRBD2 (6 bases). The V end lost 4 bases, the J end lost 2 bases, and 16 bases lay between the germline ends. Germline values: CDR1 MGHRA, CDR2 YSYEKL. This CDR3 comprises 16 residues.

This sequence joins TRBV9 and TRBJ2-1; D is uncertain. Trimming removed 0 bases at V and 9 bases at J, with 7 bases between. CDR3 length: 12 amino acids. Germline assignment: CDR1 SGDLS and CDR2 YYNGEE. CDR3 loop: CASSVAGFEQFF. The CDR3 nucleotides are TGTGCCAGCAGCGTAGCTGGTTTTGAGCAGTTCTTC.

The chain combines TRBV9 with TRBJ1-1; D not certain. Germline lookup yields CDR1 SGDLS and CDR2 YYNGEE. This CDR3 is 14 amino acids long. With 4 bases removed from V and 0 bases from J, the gap between germline ends came to 10 bases. CDR3 residues: CASSPEVMNTEAFF. DNA of the CDR3: TGTGCCAGCAGCCCTGAAGTTATGAACACTGAAGCTTTCTTT. Together with reference TRBV9 and TRBJ1-1, the CDR3 gives the full variable domain: DSGVTQTPKHLITATGQRVTLRCSPRSGDLSVYWYQQSLDQGLQFLIQYYNGEERAKGNILERFSAQQFPDLHSELNLSSLELGDSALYFCASSPEVMNTEAFFGQGTRLTVV.

The rearrangement links TRBV27 to TRBJ2-1; 13 bases match TRBD2. The length of the CDR3 is 15 residues. Germline loops: CDR1 MNHEY, CDR2 SMNVEV (reference sequence). The trim removed 4 bases at V and 7 bases at J, leaving 4 bases unmatched. The CDR3 reads CASSSGLAGANEQFF. Here the CDR3 DNA reads TGTGCCAGCAGTTCCGGACTAGCGGGAGCGAATGAGCAGTTCTTC.

V usage is TRBV6-5 and J usage is TRBJ2-1, with D perhaps matching TRBD1 (5 bases). Trimming removed 5 bases from V and 6 bases from J, with 5 bases in between. Germline-derived CDR1 and CDR2 are MNHEY and SVGAGI. The CDR3 has 11 amino acids. The CDR3 nucleotides are TGTGCCAGCAGTAGGGGCAATGAGCAGTTCTTC. Translating it yields CASSRGNEQFF.

The CDR3 DNA is TGCGCCAGCAGCCAAGATCCAGGACCGGGACAGGGTTACGAGCAGTACTTC. It specifies CASSQDPGPGQGYEQYF. The chain recombines TRBV4-3 with TRBJ2-7; TRBD1 matches at 9 bases. Germline CDR1 LGHNA, CDR2 YSLEER. Unmatched junction bases numbered 10, after V lost 0 bases and J lost 4 bases. The CDR3 is 17 residues long.

This clone is a singleton in its sample. The chain links TRBV7-2 to TRBJ2-7; D might be TRBD1 or TRBD2, each matching 5 bases. V lost 3 bases and J 2 bases, leaving 8 bases between the germline ends. Germline values: CDR1 SGHTA, CDR2 FQGNSA. The length of the CDR3 is 13 residues. The CDR3 protein is CASSLEDTYEQYF. Written as DNA, the CDR3 is TGTGCCAGCAGCTTGGAGGACACCTACGAGCAGTACTTC.

The V call is TRBV27, the J call TRBJ2-2, with D uncertain. The V and J ends lost 6 bases and 5 bases respectively, with 7 bases between them. The CDR3 loop spans 12 amino acids. The germline V gene encodes CDR1 MNHEY and CDR2 SMNVEV (reference sequence). CDR3 in DNA: TGTGCCAGCAGCCCGCTAACCGGGGAGCTGTTTTTT. It translates to CASSPLTGELFF.

Here the CDR3 reads CASSSSTGAHNSPLHF. For the CDR3, the DNA is TGTGCCAGCAGCTCCTCGACAGGGGCGCATAATTCACCCCTCCACTTT. The V and J genes are TRBV7-9 and TRBJ1-6; TRBD1 matches at 8 bases. Germline assignment: CDR1 SEHNR and CDR2 FQNEAQ (reference sequence). The CDR3 is 16 amino acids. V lost 4 bases and J lost 5; bases outside the gene matches: 7.

The J gene is TRBJ1-1, the V gene TRBV27; tentative D call: TRBD1 (5 bases). CDR3 length: 13 amino acids. From germline, CDR1 is MNHEY and CDR2 SMNVEV (reference sequence). The V end was cut by 6 bases, the J end by 0 bases, with 8 bases between. The CDR3 region has the DNA TGTGCCAGCAGACCGACAGTGAACACTGAAGCTTTCTTT. It codes for CASRPTVNTEAFF.

The chain uses TRBV6-5 and TRBJ2-2; D call uncertain. The CDR3 contains 14 residues. The germline gives CDR1 MNHEY, CDR2 SVGAGI. V gave up 4 bases and J gave up 2 bases, with 8 bases separating them. CDR3 nucleotide sequence: TGTGCCAGCAGTTTATTTGTTAACACCGGGGAGCTGTTTTTT. Translating gives CASSLFVNTGELFF.

The chain uses TRBV7-3 and TRBJ2-7; 10 bases are a match to TRBD1. The J segment lost 5 bases and the V segment lost 5 bases, leaving 6 bases of the junction unmatched. The CDR3 totals 14 residues. Germline CDR1 is SGHTA and CDR2 is FQGTGA. In DNA, the CDR3 is TGTGCCAGCAGCGTGGACAGGGGGAATAACGAGCAGTACTTC. The encoded protein is CASSVDRGNNEQYF.

V usage is TRBV6-5 and J usage is TRBJ1-1; no firm D call. V was trimmed by 2 bases and J by 6 bases, leaving 10 bases between them. This CDR3 spans 13 amino acids. Germline V gene sequence: CDR1 MNHEY, CDR2 SVGAGI. As DNA, the CDR3 is TGTGCCAGCAGTTACAGGGTACAAGCTGAAGCTTTCTTT. This translates into CASSYRVQAEAFF.

The chain recombines TRBV5-4 with TRBJ2-7; 9 nucleotides align to TRBD1. V shed 2 bases and J 0 bases; nucleotides not matched to a gene: 6. Germline V gene data show CDR1 as SGHNT and CDR2 as YYREEE (reference sequence). The CDR3 loop spans 16 amino acids. DNA for the CDR3: TGTGCCAGCAGCTTACCCGGGACAGGGAGCTCCTACGAGCAGTACTTC. Translation gives CASSLPGTGSSYEQYF.

The V and J genes are TRBV2 and TRBJ1-5, with 7 bases fitting TRBD1. The V gene's germline CDR1 is SNHLY and CDR2 FYNNEI. Germline trimming cut 6 bases from V and 0 bases from J; bases unmatched to any gene: 5. This CDR3 is built from 15 residues. This CDR3 is CASSPGTASNQPQHF. In DNA, the CDR3 is TGTGCCAGCAGCCCCGGGACAGCTAGCAATCAGCCCCAGCATTTT.

This clone was seen just once. The rearrangement joins TRBV27 to TRBJ2-7, with 9 bases fitting TRBD1. The trim removed 8 bases at V and 2 bases at J, leaving 16 bases unmatched. Germline V CDR1 and CDR2: MNHEY, SMNVEV (reference sequence). The CDR3 runs 17 residues. The CDR3 is CASSLGVRTGVTYEQYF. CDR3 DNA: TGTGCCAGCTCCCTAGGGGTAAGGACAGGGGTTACCTACGAGCAGTACTTC.

This clone appeared a single time. The rearrangement links TRBV29-1 to TRBJ1-1; the D gene is possibly TRBD1 (5 bases). The germline CDR1 and CDR2 sequences are SQVTM and ANQGSEA. Trimming pared 5 bases from V and 0 bases from J, leaving 19 bases between. The CDR3 sequence is 16 residues long. In nucleotides, the CDR3 is TGCAGCGTTTTGGGGACGGGCCTCGTCATGAACACTGAAGCTTTCTTT. Translation gives CSVLGTGLVMNTEAFF.

V gene TRBV6-5 combines with J gene TRBJ2-5; D may be TRBD1 (5 bases). CDR3 size: 12 residues. The ends were cut back, 6 bases at V and 2 bases at J, with 7 bases in the middle. Per the germline V gene, CDR1 is MNHEY and CDR2 is SVGAGI. CDR3 amino acids: CASSQGQETQYF. For the CDR3, the DNA is TGTGCCAGCAGCCAGGGACAAGAGACCCAGTACTTC.

The gene calls are TRBV27 and TRBJ2-7; possible D gene TRBD2, 5 bases. Germline V gives CDR1 MNHEY, CDR2 SMNVEV (reference sequence). This CDR3 has 13 amino acids. V was pared by 5 bases and J by 5 bases, with 13 bases between. CDR3 residues: CASSLGLANEQYF. CDR3 coding DNA: TGTGCCAGCAGTCTCGGGCTAGCAAACGAGCAGTACTTC.

V gene TRBV4-1 combines with J gene TRBJ2-3; 7 bases align to TRBD1. Germline lookup yields CDR1 MGHRA and CDR2 YSYEKL. J lost 3 bases, V lost 1 base, and 10 bases had no gene match. CDR3 length equals 17 residues. The CDR3 DNA sequence: TGCGCCAGCAGCCAAGGACCGGGACAGCTGACAACAGATACGCAGTATTTT. It is translated as CASSQGPGQLTTDTQYF.